This is a list of T cell receptor beta chains from one sample in a study of blood T cell repertoires in COVID-19. Data came from immunoSEQ multiplex PCR; TCRdb stores just in-frame clones and leaves some out. The top ten clones hold 1.7% of a sample with 250,000 to 300,000 clones, around 86% of them seen once. Sequencing was done on a sample of PBMCs or T cells enriched from blood (not recorded which). These receptors were taken from a woman aged 40-49 years who had recovered from COVID-19. CDR3s include the opening cysteine and the closing phenylalanine or tryptophan. A D gene is named only where the DNA matches it firmly. Clone size is given for some rows only: seen once, a few or many times, or a class if the clone is expanded.

D gene	V gene	clone size	CDR3 length	J gene	CDR3 DNA	CDR3 protein
-	TRBV18	-	14	TRBJ1-6	TGTGCCAGCTCGTCGGACAGAAAAAATTCACCCCTCCACTTT	CASSSDRKNSPLHF
-	TRBV18	-	16	TRBJ2-2	TGTGCCAGCTCACCAGCGGGGTACCCTAACACCGGGGAGCTGTTTTTT	CASSPAGYPNTGELFF
-	TRBV19	-	18	TRBJ1-5	TGTGCCAGTAGTATCTTAGGACAAGTGACGGTAAGCAATCAGCCCCAGCATTTT	CASSILGQVTVSNQPQHF
-	TRBV7-8	-	15	TRBJ1-5	TGTGCCAGCAGCTTAGCGACCAGGTCAAATCAGCCCCAGCATTTT	CASSLATRSNQPQHF
TRBD2	TRBV5-4	-	16	TRBJ2-7	TGTGCCAGCAGCTCGAATAGCGGGGGAAGCTCCTACGAGCAGTACTTC	CASSSNSGGSSYEQYF
-	TRBV5-4	-	14	TRBJ1-1	TGTGCCAGCAGCTCGGCGGAAGGATGGGCTGAAGCTTTCTTT	CASSSAEGWAEAFF
-	TRBV9	-	16	TRBJ2-7	TGTGCCAGCAGCGCGGGGGGCGGAATGTTTCCCTACGAGCAGTACTTC	CASSAGGGMFPYEQYF
-	TRBV19	-	15	TRBJ2-1	TGTGCCAGTAGTATAGGGAGGAGCTCCTACAATGAGCAGTTCTTC	CASSIGRSSYNEQFF
-	TRBV11-2	-	13	TRBJ2-2	TGTGCCAGCAGCCCCACAGGGTCCGGGGAGCTGTTTTTT	CASSPTGSGELFF
-	TRBV5-4	-	14	TRBJ2-7	TGTGCCAGCAGCCTCGACAGGTTCTCCTACGAGCAGTACTTC	CASSLDRFSYEQYF
-	TRBV5-1	-	15	TRBJ1-6	TGCGCCAGCACCCCGGCCCCCGGGGGGAATTCACCCCTCCACTTT	CASTPAPGGNSPLHF
-	TRBV11-2	-	16	TRBJ2-3	TGTGCCAGCAGCTTAGATACCTACTCTAGCACAGATACGCAGTATTTT	CASSLDTYSSTDTQYF
TRBD1	TRBV5-1	-	15	TRBJ2-7	TGCGCCAGCAGATCGGGGACAGGGGGCTTCTACGAGCAGTACTTC	CASRSGTGGFYEQYF
-	TRBV5-1	once	16	TRBJ1-6	TGCGCCGGAGATCCCAGGGGAAGGTCCTATAATTCACCCCTCCACTTT	CAGDPRGRSYNSPLHF
TRBD2	TRBV3-1/TRBV3-2	-	17	TRBJ2-3	TGTGCCAGCAGACTCGGGACTAGCGGGGGGGCGAGAGATACGCAGTATTTT	CASRLGTSGGARDTQYF
-	TRBV3-1/TRBV3-2	-	12	TRBJ1-2	TGTGCCAGCAGCCAGGGGGCTGGGGGCTACACCTTC	CASSQGAGGYTF
TRBD2	TRBV2	-	16	TRBJ2-7	TGTGCCAGCAAGAAGGGAACTAGCGGGGTAGCCTACGAGCAGTACTTC	CASKKGTSGVAYEQYF
TRBD1	TRBV6-5	-	16	TRBJ1-1	TGTGCCAGCAGTTACGGAAAGGGGGCGAACCACCCCACGGCTTTCTTT	CASSYGKGANHPTAFF
-	TRBV6-5	-	15	TRBJ2-7	TGTGCCAGCAGTCCCCTGATTGAACGAGCCTACGAGCAGTACTTC	CASSPLIERAYEQYF
-	TRBV5-1	once	15	TRBJ1-2	TGTTCTTGCTTGGGGGCGGAATCGCATAACTATGGCTACACCTTC	CSCLGAESHNYGYTF
TRBD1	TRBV2	-	18	TRBJ2-2	TGTGCCAGCAGTGAAGCAAGCGCAGGGGGAAGTAAGGCCGGGGAGCTGTTTTTT	CASSEASAGGSKAGELFF
-	TRBV5-6	-	15	TRBJ2-7	TGTGCCAGCAGCCAGGGCAGGTTCGTCATCTACGAGCAGTACTTC	CASSQGRFVIYEQYF